Below are 9 T cell receptor beta chains sequenced from a single sample in a study of cytomegalovirus exposure and HLA in healthy donors. The table came from immunoSEQ multiplex PCR; TCRdb's copy has only in-frame clones and leaves some out. The table shows roughly 76,000 clones, with 94% occurring only once. Sequencing used PBMCs. These receptors came from a man aged 18 to 30 in good health and CMV-seropositive.

V gene TRBV10-3 combines with J gene TRBJ2-1; 14 nucleotides match TRBD2. The CDR3 is 15 amino acids. The germline V gene has CDR1 ENHRY and CDR2 SYGVKD. After removal of 6 bases from V and 6 bases from J, the junction contained 4 bases not matched to a gene. In DNA form, the CDR3 reads TGTGCCATCAGGGCCGGGACTAGCGGGAGCAATGAGCAGTTCTTC. It specifies CAIRAGTSGSNEQFF.

The chain carries TRBV9 and TRBJ1-3, with 8 bases identical to TRBD1. Looked up from germline, CDR1 is SGDLS and CDR2 is YYNGEE. V lost 3 bases, J lost 4 bases, and 12 bases stayed unmatched. CDR3 size: 17 residues. Here the CDR3 reads CASSGTGRHPEGNTIYF. CDR3 nucleotides: TGTGCCAGCAGCGGGACAGGGCGTCATCCGGAAGGAAACACCATATATTTT.

The chain recombines TRBV10-3 with TRBJ2-1, with 9 bases fitting TRBD2. Germline-derived CDR1 and CDR2 are ENHRY and SYGVKD. The CDR3 runs to 14 residues. V trimming: 6 bases; J trimming: 5 bases; junction bases outside the gene matches: 5. The CDR3 DNA follows: TGTGCCATCAGCCCAGCGGGAGGAAACAATGAGCAGTTCTTC. This encodes CAISPAGGNNEQFF.

This clone was observed a single time. This sequence joins TRBV19 and TRBJ2-2; D remains unclear. This CDR3 has 14 amino acids. CDR1 is LNHDA and CDR2 is SQIVND in the germline V gene (reference sequence). Trimming pared 6 bases from V and 2 bases from J, leaving 10 bases between. CDR3 nucleotides: TGTGCCAGTAGATCAACTGCTAACACCGGGGAGCTGTTTTTT. Protein product: CASRSTANTGELFF.

V usage is TRBV28 and J usage is TRBJ2-3, with 15 bases lining up with TRBD2. Germline trimming cut 3 bases from V and 3 bases from J; bases unmatched to any gene: 4. The CDR3 has 17 amino acids. Germline-derived CDR1 and CDR2 are MDHEN and SYDVKM. As DNA, the CDR3 is TGTGCCAGCAGTTTGAGGACTAGCGGGAGGGGTACAGATACGCAGTATTTT. The encoded protein is CASSLRTSGRGTDTQYF.

This chain uses TRBV4-1 with TRBJ2-2; TRBD2 aligns across 14 bases. Per germline, CDR1 MGHRA and CDR2 YSYEKL. The V gene end was trimmed by 4 bases and the J gene end by 5 bases; junction bases not matched to a gene: 9. The CDR3 has 18 amino acids. In DNA form, the CDR3 reads TGCGCCAGCAGCCCGGGGGGACTAGCGGGAGTAAGTACCGGGGAGCTGTTTTTT. Residues: CASSPGGLAGVSTGELFF.

The rearrangement uses TRBV7-8 and TRBJ2-7; a possible D gene is TRBD2 (5 bases). The CDR3 sequence is 13 residues long. V was pared by 4 bases and J by 3 bases, with 10 bases between. Per germline, CDR1 SGHVS and CDR2 FQNEAQ. CDR3 residues: CASSWERSYEQYF. Written as DNA, the CDR3 is TGTGCCAGCAGCTGGGAGAGAAGCTACGAGCAGTACTTC.

The chain is built from TRBV6-6 and TRBJ1-1; 8 bases line up with TRBD1. The CDR3 consists of 15 residues. CDR1 is MNHNY, CDR2 SVGAGI, per germline (reference sequence). After removal of 6 bases from V and 1 base from J, the junction contained 7 bases not matched to a gene. The CDR3 is CASSSPGQGNTEAFF. DNA for the CDR3: TGTGCCAGCAGCTCCCCCGGACAGGGGAACACTGAAGCTTTCTTT.

V is TRBV29-1 and J is TRBJ1-2; TRBD1 matches 9 bases. Germline V gene lookup returns CDR1 SQVTM and CDR2 ANQGSEA. V trimming: 0 bases; J trimming: 8 bases; junction bases outside the gene matches: 4. This CDR3 contains 13 residues. CDR3 protein: CSVEDRTGDGYTF. As DNA, the CDR3 is TGCAGCGTTGAAGATCGGACAGGGGACGGCTACACCTTC. Variable domain in full (rest from reference TRBV29-1 and TRBJ1-2): SAVISQKPSRDICQRGTSLTIQCQVDSQVTMMFWYRQQPGQSLTLIATANQGSEATYESGFVIDKFPISRPNLTFSTLTVSNMSPEDSSIYLCSVEDRTGDGYTFGSGTRLTVV.